The 32 T cell receptor beta chains below were found in one sample sequenced in a study of blood T cell repertoires in COVID-19. Clones were read by immunoSEQ multiplex PCR, and TCRdb kept only the in-frame ones, dropping some. In the table there are 200,000 to 250,000 clones, 88% of which are singletons. The material sequenced was PBMCs or T cells enriched from blood (not recorded which). The receptor set was obtained from a woman in her twenties or thirties who had been exposed to COVID-19.

The rearrangement uses TRBV3-1 (or the pseudogene TRBV3-2) and TRBJ2-3; TRBD2 aligns across 7 bases. Trimming at V came to 1 base and at J to 5 bases, leaving 6 bases not matched to a gene. CDR1 and CDR2 from the germline V gene are LGHDT and YNNKEL (reference sequence). CDR3 length equals 15 residues. CDR3 protein: CASSQVAGAVDTQYF. For the CDR3, the DNA is TGTGCCAGCAGCCAAGTGGCGGGAGCGGTAGATACGCAGTATTTT.

Of note for this clone: Germline is not matched at one junction end, which may reflect a read error. The chain uses TRBV7-9 and TRBJ2-3; D may be TRBD1 (6 bases). Germline CDR1 is SEHNR and CDR2 is FQNEAQ (reference sequence). CDR3 length equals 12 residues. CDR3 nucleotides: TGTGCCAGCAGCTCAGGGACACCCCCCGGGGACTTT. This translates into CASSSGTPPGDF.

This sequence joins TRBV3-1 (or the pseudogene TRBV3-2) and TRBJ2-1; 9 nucleotides match TRBD2. Germline V lookup: CDR1 LGHDT, CDR2 YNNKEL (reference sequence). The CDR3 length is 16 residues. V was clipped by 5 bases and J by 5 bases; unmatched bases: 10. This chain's CDR3 is CASSSAWLAGHNEQFF. The CDR3 bases are TGTGCCAGCAGCTCTGCGTGGCTAGCGGGGCACAATGAGCAGTTCTTC.

The V and J genes are TRBV5-1 and TRBJ2-2, with TRBD1 matching 8 bases. The J segment lost 0 bases and the V segment lost 2 bases, leaving 9 bases of the junction unmatched. The length of the CDR3 is 18 residues. Germline V lookup: CDR1 SGHRS, CDR2 YFSETQ. The CDR3 bases are TGCGCCAGCAGCTTTTTAACAGGGGGACGCGCGAACACCGGGGAGCTGTTTTTT. It encodes CASSFLTGGRANTGELFF.

J is TRBJ2-7 and V is TRBV6-6; a weak D match, TRBD1 (5 bases). From germline, CDR1 is MNHNY and CDR2 SVGAGI (reference sequence). This CDR3 has 13 residues. Trimming shortened V by 5 bases and J by 6 bases, and 14 bases separated the two germline ends. CDR3 region: CASSTGHAGEQYF. CDR3 coding DNA: TGTGCCAGCAGTACTGGACATGCCGGCGAGCAGTACTTC.

This clone was found a few times. The chain carries TRBV24-1 and TRBJ1-6; D is perhaps TRBD1 (5 bases). Germline assignment: CDR1 KGHDR and CDR2 SFDVKD. This CDR3 is built from 17 residues. Trimming removed 6 bases at V and 0 bases at J, with 14 bases between. CDR3 sequence: CATSRGTMGSYNSPLHF. The CDR3, as DNA: TGTGCCACCAGTCGGGGGACCATGGGCTCCTATAATTCACCCCTCCACTTT.

The rearrangement links TRBV5-4 to TRBJ2-6; D is perhaps TRBD1 (6 bases). The CDR3 spans 16 residues. The V gene lost 1 base and the J gene lost 2 bases, with 10 bases spanning the gap. CDR1 SGHNT and CDR2 YYREEE come from the germline V gene (reference sequence). CDR3 bases: TGTGCCAGCAGCTTGCCGACAGGAACTGGGGCCAACGTCCTGACTTTC. Its translation is CASSLPTGTGANVLTF.

The rearrangement uses TRBV20-1 and TRBJ2-7; maybe TRBD2 (5 bases). This CDR3 comprises 14 residues. The V end was cut by 3 bases, the J end by 2 bases, with 14 bases between. Germline V gene sequence: CDR1 DFQATT, CDR2 SNEGSKA (reference sequence). In nucleotides, the CDR3 is TGCAGTGCTAGTGGAAGAGCGGAGGCCTACGAGCAGTACTTC. Translated: CSASGRAEAYEQYF.

The rearrangement links TRBV27 to TRBJ2-1; D is unclear. The V end was cut by 0 bases, the J end by 8 bases, with 5 bases between. The CDR3 contains 12 residues. Germline CDR1 reads MNHEY; CDR2 reads SMNVEV (reference sequence). The CDR3 bases are TGTGCCAGCAGTTTATCCTCTCATGAGCAGTTCTTC. Translation: CASSLSSHEQFF.

V and J are TRBV4-1 and TRBJ1-4, with D possibly matching TRBD1 (5 bases). The CDR3 is 13 residues long. V gave up 4 bases and J gave up 4 bases, with 7 bases separating them. Germline loops: CDR1 MGHRA, CDR2 YSYEKL. The CDR3 nucleotides read TGCGCCAGCAGCCTGACAGTTAATGAAAAACTGTTTTTT. Translation gives CASSLTVNEKLFF.

V usage is TRBV11-2 and J usage is TRBJ2-3, with 13 bases fitting TRBD2. Germline V gene data show CDR1 as SGHAT and CDR2 as FQNNGV. The CDR3 has 17 amino acids. V shed 6 bases, J shed 1 base, and the junction held 7 bases outside the gene matches. The CDR3 sequence is CASSQHGLAGGTDTQYF. CDR3 DNA: TGTGCCAGCAGTCAACATGGACTAGCGGGAGGCACAGATACGCAGTATTTT.

The chain employs TRBV12-3 or TRBV12-4 and TRBJ1-4; D is uncertain. This CDR3 contains 11 residues. V was trimmed by 5 bases and J by 5 bases, leaving 3 bases between them. The CDR3 nucleotides read TGTGCCAGCAGTCAAAATGAAAAACTGTTTTTT. Translated: CASSQNEKLFF.

A few counts support this clone. This rearrangement joins TRBV20-1 to TRBJ2-1; TRBD2 might be the D (5 bases). Per the germline V gene, CDR1 is DFQATT and CDR2 is SNEGSKA (reference sequence). The CDR3 is 11 residues long. Between the trimmed V and J ends, which lost 2 bases and 10 bases, there was a span of 9 bases. The CDR3: CSARLAWEQFF. The CDR3 region has the DNA TGCAGTGCTAGACTAGCTTGGGAGCAGTTCTTC.

The chain employs TRBV10-3 and TRBJ2-2; no clear D. Germline CDR1 ENHRY, CDR2 SYGVKD. The CDR3 contains 15 residues. V dropped 7 bases and J dropped 0 bases, with 12 bases sitting between them. DNA of the CDR3: TGTGCCATCAAGGTCCTTGAGGCGAACACCGGGGAGCTGTTTTTT. Its protein product is CAIKVLEANTGELFF.

This rearrangement joins TRBV20-1 to TRBJ2-1; possibly TRBD2 for D (5 bases). CDR3 length equals 10 residues. Germline CDR1 reads DFQATT; CDR2 reads SNEGSKA (reference sequence). V lost 4 bases, J lost 8 bases, and 6 bases lay in between. In DNA, the CDR3 is TGCAGTGCTATACTAGATGAGCAGTTCTTC. Residues: CSAILDEQFF.

The genes are TRBV6-5 and TRBJ1-6; D is perhaps TRBD1 (6 bases). The CDR3 sequence is 14 residues long. Trimming removed 6 bases at V and 7 bases at J, with 13 bases between. CDR1 is MNHEY and CDR2 is SVGAGI in the germline V gene. The DNA of the CDR3 is TGTGCCAGCAGAACCGGGACACACAATTCACCCCTCCACTTT. Its protein is CASRTGTHNSPLHF.

The genes are TRBV5-1 and TRBJ2-7; TRBD2 matches 10 bases. V shed 5 bases, J shed 2 bases, and the junction held 4 bases outside the gene matches. Germline values: CDR1 SGHRS, CDR2 YFSETQ. CDR3 length: 14 amino acids. CDR3 protein: CASRTGTSAYEQYF. Here the CDR3 DNA reads TGCGCCAGCAGGACCGGGACTAGCGCCTACGAGCAGTACTTC.

The chain links TRBV23-1 to TRBJ1-2; TRBD1 agrees at 8 bases. TRBV23-1 carries the ORF label, with uncertain function. This CDR3 comprises 18 residues. J gave up 2 bases and V 0 bases, and 11 bases lay outside the gene matches. The CDR3: CASSQSIRRGLVNYGYTF. Here the CDR3 DNA reads TGCGCCAGCAGTCAATCGATCCGCAGGGGGCTTGTCAACTATGGCTACACCTTC.

This clone has only one observation. The chain links TRBV5-4 to TRBJ1-1, with 8 nucleotides matching TRBD1. The CDR3 is made up of 14 amino acids. Germline assignment: CDR1 SGHNT and CDR2 YYREEE (reference sequence). J lost 5 bases, V lost 6 bases, and 9 bases had no gene match. In nucleotides, the CDR3 is TGTGCCAGCAACTCCGGGACAGGTGGGACTGAAGCTTTCTTT. Protein product: CASNSGTGGTEAFF.

V gene TRBV7-9 combines with J gene TRBJ2-7, with D perhaps TRBD2 (6 bases). Germline V gene data show CDR1 as SEHNR and CDR2 as FQNEAQ (reference sequence). The CDR3 runs 14 residues. V lost 0 bases, J lost 7 bases, and 13 bases lay in between. The CDR3: CASSLAGQGGEQYF. CDR3 coding DNA: TGTGCCAGCAGCTTAGCGGGGCAGGGAGGTGAGCAGTACTTC.

The CDR3 DNA follows: TGTGCCAGCAGCTTAGTTTGGACAGGGGGCAATGAGCAGTTCTTC. Residues: CASSLVWTGGNEQFF. The chain is built from TRBV11-2 and TRBJ2-1; 10 nucleotides agree with TRBD1. The CDR3 covers 15 residues. V lost 1 base to trimming and J lost 6 bases; unmatched junction nucleotides: 3. The germline V gene encodes CDR1 SGHAT and CDR2 FQNNGV. Supplemented by reference TRBV11-2 and TRBJ2-1, the full variable domain reads EAGVAQSPRYKIIEKRQSVAFWCNPISGHATLYWYQQILGQGPKLLIQFQNNGVVDDSQLPKDRFSAERLKGVDSTLKIQPAKLEDSAVYLCASSLVWTGGNEQFFGPGTRLTVL.

The chain joins TRBV27 to TRBJ2-6, with D possibly matching TRBD2 (6 bases). The ends were cut back, 5 bases at V and 0 bases at J, with 14 bases in the middle. The CDR3 consists of 17 residues. Germline V lookup: CDR1 MNHEY, CDR2 SMNVEV (reference sequence). The CDR3 here is CASSPGRGSSGANVLTF. As DNA, the CDR3 is TGTGCCAGCAGTCCCGGACGGGGGAGCTCTGGGGCCAACGTCCTGACTTTC.

The chain employs TRBV30 and TRBJ1-5, with a weak D call TRBD1 (5 bases). The CDR3 length is 15 residues. Trimming removed 4 bases at V and 3 bases at J, with 16 bases between. Germline values: CDR1 GTSNPN, CDR2 SVGIG (reference sequence). The CDR3 is CAWKPQGRFNQPQHF. CDR3 DNA: TGTGCCTGGAAACCCCAGGGCAGGTTCAATCAGCCCCAGCATTTT.

V gene TRBV4-1 combines with J gene TRBJ1-2; possibly TRBD1 for D (6 bases). This CDR3 is 14 amino acids long. Germline V gene sequence: CDR1 MGHRA, CDR2 YSYEKL. V lost 5 bases to trimming and J lost 8 bases, with 18 bases between them. The CDR3: CASSFQLRGGGYTF. The CDR3 nucleotides read TGCGCCAGCAGCTTCCAACTGAGGGGGGGAGGCTACACCTTC.

This clone was seen just once. The chain employs TRBV19 and TRBJ1-1; D unclear. There are 17 residues in the CDR3. Germline values: CDR1 LNHDA, CDR2 SQIVND (reference sequence). V gave up 0 bases and J gave up 1 base, with 15 bases separating them. The CDR3 spells CASSIETGTDQNTEAFF. The CDR3 DNA sequence: TGTGCCAGTAGTATAGAAACGGGAACAGATCAGAACACTGAAGCTTTCTTT.

The V call is TRBV30, the J call TRBJ2-1; D might be TRBD2 (6 bases). There are 11 residues in the CDR3. Trimming removed 4 bases at V and 5 bases at J, with 6 bases between. Germline assignment: CDR1 GTSNPN and CDR2 SVGIG (reference sequence). The CDR3 loop is CAWTGDNEQFF. The CDR3 DNA reads TGTGCCTGGACGGGGGACAATGAGCAGTTCTTC.

CDR3 nucleotide sequence: TGTGCCAGCAGTTTATGGTCAGGGATTAGGAACGAGCAGTACTTC. As protein: CASSLWSGIRNEQYF. The genes are TRBV28 and TRBJ2-7; weak D call: TRBD1 (5 bases). Germline CDR1 reads MDHEN; CDR2 reads SYDVKM. With 0 bases removed from V and 5 bases from J, the gap between germline ends came to 14 bases. The CDR3 is 15 amino acids.

The rearrangement links TRBV11-2 to TRBJ2-7; 7 positions match TRBD2. Germline V lookup: CDR1 SGHAT, CDR2 FQNNGV. The CDR3 has 15 residues. V lost 5 bases and J lost 6; bases outside the gene matches: 13. DNA of the CDR3: TGTGCCAGCAGCCTAAAACCGGGAGGATCGAGCGAGCAGTACTTC. It specifies CASSLKPGGSSEQYF.

The chain couples TRBV19 to TRBJ2-7, with 7 bases that match TRBD2. The CDR3 spans 13 residues. V was pared by 5 bases and J by 5 bases, with 6 bases of the junction left unmatched. The germline gives CDR1 LNHDA, CDR2 SQIVND (reference sequence). The CDR3 region has the DNA TGTGCCAGTAGTTCGGTGGGAGGGAACGAGCAGTACTTC. Translating gives CASSSVGGNEQYF.

V gene TRBV30 combines with J gene TRBJ1-2, with 7 positions matching TRBD1. Looked up from germline, CDR1 is GTSNPN and CDR2 is SVGIG (reference sequence). J lost 8 bases, V lost 2 bases, and 5 bases had no gene match. CDR3 length: 12 amino acids. In nucleotides, the CDR3 is TGTGCCTGGAGTAGAGGGGGCGAGGGCTACACCTTC. The encoded protein is CAWSRGGEGYTF.

The rearrangement links TRBV5-3 to TRBJ2-5; 10 bases map to TRBD2. TRBV5-3 is annotated as an ORF whose role is uncertain. The CDR3 is 17 residues long. J gave up 5 bases and V 3 bases, and 13 bases lay outside the gene matches. The CDR3 region is CARSSTSGISLSETQYF. In nucleotides, the CDR3 is TGTGCCAGAAGCTCCACTAGCGGGATCTCGCTGTCGGAGACCCAGTACTTC.

This chain uses TRBV5-1 with TRBJ2-1, with TRBD2 identical over 11 bases. The germline V gene has CDR1 SGHRS and CDR2 YFSETQ. The CDR3 is 16 residues long. V trimming: 5 bases; J trimming: 1 base; junction bases outside the gene matches: 5. The CDR3 loop is CASSAPSGRSYNEQFF. Here the CDR3 DNA reads TGCGCCAGCAGTGCCCCTAGCGGGAGGTCCTACAATGAGCAGTTCTTC.